These 6 T cell receptor beta chains were all obtained from the same sample, sequenced in a study of Ad26.COV2.S vaccination and SARS-CoV-2 variants. Assay used: immunoSEQ multiplex PCR; TCRdb lists only in-frame clones, some missing. This table holds some 340,000 clones, about 85% found once. Treatment defined: roughly 19 received Ad26.COV2.S at low or high dose, single or two shots; five or six received placebo; per-sample allocation not given. Samples came from day 63 after the first vaccine or placebo injection. The input for sequencing was peripheral blood, taken in a trial of Ad26.COV2.S vaccine versus placebo. Receptors were obtained from a person between 18 and 65 years old who received the Ad26.COV2.S COVID-19 vaccine or a placebo.

The CDR3 DNA is TGTGCCAGCAGCTTAGTACAGAATGAAAAACTGTTTTTT. Encoded protein: CASSLVQNEKLFF. The chain recombines TRBV11-3 with TRBJ1-4; D not resolved. This CDR3 has 13 amino acids. V shed 1 base and J shed 5 bases, with 5 bases lying between them. The germline V gene has CDR1 SGHNT and CDR2 YENEEA.

The chain recombines TRBV2 with TRBJ1-5, with 12 positions matching TRBD1. CDR3 size: 14 residues. Per the germline V gene, CDR1 is SNHLY and CDR2 is FYNNEI. V was pared by 6 bases and J by 7 bases, with 4 bases of the junction left unmatched. CDR3 residues: CASRGTGGDQPQHF. CDR3 nucleotides: TGTGCCAGCAGGGGGACAGGGGGCGACCAGCCCCAGCATTTT.

A word on this clone: Distinct nucleotide sequences in the sample also encode this CDR3. The chain has TRBV5-1 and TRBJ2-7; D is uncertain. The CDR3 is made up of 13 amino acids. V lost 2 bases and J 0 bases, leaving 6 bases between the germline ends. CDR1 and CDR2 from the germline V gene are SGHRS and YFSETQ. CDR3 nucleotides: TGCGCCAGCAGCTTCACAGCCTCCTACGAGCAGTACTTC. This codes for CASSFTASYEQYF.

The genes are TRBV10-2 and TRBJ2-5, with 7 nucleotides matching TRBD1. Per the germline V gene, CDR1 is WSHSY and CDR2 is SAAADI. The V segment lost 5 bases and the J segment 2 bases; nucleotides outside the gene matches: 2. This CDR3 contains 13 residues. The CDR3 DNA follows: TGCGCCAGCAGTTCGGGACAGCAAGAGACCCAGTACTTC. It encodes CASSSGQQETQYF.

V gene TRBV20-1 combines with J gene TRBJ2-5, with 11 bases fitting TRBD2. From germline, CDR1 is DFQATT and CDR2 SNEGSKA (reference sequence). The ends lost 3 bases at V and 4 bases at J; junction bases unmatched: 7. This CDR3 is 15 amino acids long. The CDR3 DNA reads TGCAGTGCTAGTAAGGTAGCGGGGGGGCGAGAGACCCAGTACTTC. This encodes CSASKVAGGRETQYF.

The chain has TRBV6-5 and TRBJ2-2; 8 positions match TRBD1. V gave up 2 bases and J gave up 0 bases; unmatched junction bases: 2. CDR3 length equals 16 residues. Per germline, CDR1 MNHEY and CDR2 SVGAGI. CDR3 DNA sequence: TGTGCCAGCAGTTACGTCAGGGGGCCGAACACCGGGGAGCTGTTTTTT. It codes for CASSYVRGPNTGELFF.